Here is one T cell receptor (beta chain) with its context. This specimen comes from a study of CD8 T cells in Susac syndrome. Reverse transcription of 0.5 to 1 ug RNA was performed with random hexamers. Each CDR3 protein is one row after TCRdb ran MiXCR on the immunoSEQ multiplex PCR reads. The sample carries approximately 110,000 distinct CDR3 sequences, 80% to 95% recorded once. Germline V lookup: CDR1 MDHEN, CDR2 SYDVKM. V shed 3 bases and J 3 bases; nucleotides not matched to a gene: 14. The CDR3 runs to 18 residues. The patients serving as multiple sclerosis controls were treatment-naive. They had stable or active relapsing-remitting disease and fulfilled revised McDonald criteria. The CD8+ and CD4+ T cells were isolated magnetically using a negative isolation approach, whereas the TEMRA cells were enriched by FACS.

The sequence derives from a human donor with multiple sclerosis. Sequencing was carried out using CD8+ T cells from PBMCs. The rearrangement joins TRBV28 to TRBJ1-1; TRBD1 matches at 9 bases. CDR3: CASSLADRGIGGDTEAFF. In DNA form, the CDR3 reads TGTGCCAGCAGTTTGGCGGACAGGGGCATCGGTGGGGACACTGAAGCTTTCTTT.